What follows are 20 T cell receptor beta chains derived from one specimen sequenced in a study of blood T cell repertoires in COVID-19. The assay was immunoSEQ multiplex PCR, and TCRdb's table has in-frame clones only and misses some. Found here are tens of thousands of clones, roughly 88% of them singletons; the top ten hold 1.3%. Sequencing was performed on peripheral blood. Source of these receptors: a woman aged 80 or older with acute or convalescent COVID-19.

The CDR3 sequence: CASTETSGVTGELFF. The DNA of the CDR3 is TGTGCCAGCACCGAGACTAGCGGAGTCACCGGGGAGCTGTTTTTT. The chain links TRBV7-6 to TRBJ2-2; 9 bases map to TRBD2. Trimming removed 7 bases from V and 4 bases from J; junction bases left unmatched: 7. CDR1 and CDR2 (germline): SGHVS, FNYEAQ. CDR3 length equals 15 residues. The full variable domain, in which reference TRBV7-6 and TRBJ2-2 provide the parts outside the CDR3, is GAGVSQSPRYKVTKRGQDVALRCDPISGHVSLYWYRQALGQGPEFLTYFNYEAQQDKSGLPNDRFSAERPEGSISTLTIQRTEQRDSAMYRCASTETSGVTGELFFGEGSRLTVL.

The chain is built from TRBV5-1 and TRBJ2-7; weak D call: TRBD2 (6 bases). The V end lost 2 bases, the J end lost 6 bases, and 15 bases lay between the germline ends. The germline CDR1 and CDR2 sequences are SGHRS and YFSETQ. CDR3 length equals 14 residues. The CDR3 sequence is CASSFGGRGGEQYF. CDR3 nucleotides: TGCGCCAGCAGCTTTGGAGGTCGGGGAGGCGAGCAGTACTTC.

The chain employs TRBV7-3 and TRBJ1-1; D may be TRBD1 (6 bases). Trimming took 3 bases from V and 2 from J, leaving 10 bases between them. The CDR3 spans 14 residues. CDR1 and CDR2 (germline): SGHTA, FQGTGA. The CDR3 nucleotides are TGTGCCAGCAGCTTCCACAGGGTAAACACTGAAGCTTTCTTT. Its protein is CASSFHRVNTEAFF.

The chain is built from TRBV6-1 and TRBJ1-6, with D hard to call. This CDR3 comprises 16 residues. The germline V gene has CDR1 MNHNS and CDR2 SASEGT. Deletions cut 0 bases from V and 3 bases from J, with 9 bases between. CDR3 protein: CASSEAPGIYNSPLHF. In nucleotides, the CDR3 is TGTGCCAGCAGTGAAGCTCCGGGAATCTATAATTCACCCCTCCACTTT.

The chain uses TRBV5-6 and TRBJ1-5, with D possibly TRBD1 on 5 matching bases. In germline, CDR1 is SGHDT, CDR2 YYEEEE. The CDR3 runs 16 residues. Trimming stripped 3 bases from V and 6 bases from J, with 19 bases between. CDR3 amino acids: CASSSLGTGLPQPQHF. CDR3 in DNA: TGTGCCAGCAGCTCCCTCGGGACGGGACTCCCTCAGCCCCAGCATTTT.

The V call is TRBV12-3 or TRBV12-4, the J call TRBJ1-3; D may be TRBD1 (6 bases). The CDR3 has 13 amino acids. Between the trimmed V and J ends, which lost 1 base and 11 bases, there was a span of 12 bases. The CDR3 region is CASSLGTDRPIYF. Here the CDR3 DNA reads TGTGCCAGCAGTTTAGGGACAGACAGGCCCATATATTTT.

The V call is TRBV28, the J call TRBJ1-4, with a tentative D call TRBD1 (6 bases). Deletions cut 6 bases from V and 7 bases from J, with 15 bases between. The CDR3 covers 14 residues. The germline gives CDR1 MDHEN, CDR2 SYDVKM. The CDR3 reads CASSRGGYGEKLFF. The CDR3 nucleotides are TGTGCCAGCAGCCGAGGGGGTTATGGTGAAAAACTGTTTTTT.

The V call is TRBV18, the J call TRBJ1-6; TRBD1 agrees at 8 bases. The germline gives CDR1 KGHSH, CDR2 LQKENI. This CDR3 contains 16 residues. Trimming at V came to 3 bases and at J to 10 bases, leaving 11 bases not matched to a gene. The CDR3 loop is CASSPQAGGTGSPLHF. DNA of the CDR3: TGTGCCAGCTCACCGCAGGCAGGGGGCACGGGGTCACCCCTCCACTTT.

This clone turned up a few times. The chain has TRBV6-5 and TRBJ1-1; perhaps TRBD1 as D (6 bases). V was pared by 2 bases and J by 1 base, with 14 bases between. Germline V gene sequence: CDR1 MNHEY, CDR2 SVGAGI. This CDR3 spans 16 amino acids. This CDR3 reads CASSYQTGLENTEAFF. The DNA for the CDR3 is TGTGCCAGCAGTTACCAGACAGGCTTGGAGAACACTGAAGCTTTCTTT.

In DNA, the CDR3 is TGTGCCAGTAGTAAACAAACCGGGACAGGGGACACTGAAGCTTTCTTT. Translating it yields CASSKQTGTGDTEAFF. This chain joins TRBV19 and TRBJ1-1; 10 bases map to TRBD1. The CDR3 is made up of 16 amino acids. Germline V gives CDR1 LNHDA, CDR2 SQIVND (reference sequence). V shed 4 bases and J 3 bases; nucleotides not matched to a gene: 8.

The chain employs TRBV7-2 and TRBJ1-6, with D possibly matching TRBD1 (5 bases). This CDR3 comprises 16 residues. V was cut by 5 bases and J by 4 bases, with 15 bases left in between. Germline V gene lookup returns CDR1 SGHTA and CDR2 FQGNSA. The CDR3 nucleotides read TGTGCCAGCAGCCCCGGGAGGGACCGGTATAATTCACCCCTCCACTTT. It encodes CASSPGRDRYNSPLHF.

V usage is TRBV28 and J usage is TRBJ2-7; 7 bases agree with TRBD1. Per the germline V gene, CDR1 is MDHEN and CDR2 is SYDVKM. Unmatched junction bases numbered 5, after V lost 6 bases and J lost 3 bases. The CDR3 spans 13 residues. CDR3 sequence (DNA): TGTGCCAGCAGAACCCACAGGGGCTACGAGCAGTACTTC. Translated: CASRTHRGYEQYF.

The V call is TRBV2, the J call TRBJ1-4; D is perhaps TRBD1 (5 bases). V gave up 6 bases and J gave up 8 bases, with 13 bases separating them. The CDR3 is 13 amino acids. Germline CDR1 SNHLY, CDR2 FYNNEI. The CDR3 DNA sequence: TGTGCCAGCAGGACGGGGGACGGAGAAAAACTGTTTTTT. Translating it yields CASRTGDGEKLFF.

The J gene is TRBJ2-1, the V gene TRBV19, with 8 positions matching TRBD2. The V gene end was trimmed by 0 bases and the J gene end by 4 bases; junction bases not matched to a gene: 5. This CDR3 spans 16 amino acids. Germline assignment: CDR1 LNHDA and CDR2 SQIVND (reference sequence). The CDR3 DNA reads as TGTGCCAGTAGTATAGATCGGGGGGGCCGATACAATGAGCAGTTCTTC. This encodes CASSIDRGGRYNEQFF.

The rearrangement links TRBV18 to TRBJ2-1, with D perhaps TRBD2 (6 bases). V lost 8 bases and J 3 bases, leaving 11 bases between the germline ends. Looked up from germline, CDR1 is KGHSH and CDR2 is LQKENI. The length of the CDR3 is 13 residues. CDR3 in DNA: TGTGCCAGCCGACTAGACCTCTACAATGAGCAGTTCTTC. This translates into CASRLDLYNEQFF.

The chain uses TRBV4-1 and TRBJ2-1; TRBD2 matches 10 bases. The CDR3 covers 16 residues. V trimming: 0 bases; J trimming: 3 bases; junction bases outside the gene matches: 2. CDR1 and CDR2 (germline): MGHRA, YSYEKL. The CDR3 DNA is TGCGCCAGCAGCCAAGAAGGGACTAGCGACTACAATGAGCAGTTCTTC. Translated: CASSQEGTSDYNEQFF.

This clone appeared once. The V gene is TRBV30, the J gene TRBJ1-2; D is ambiguous. Germline V lookup: CDR1 GTSNPN, CDR2 SVGIG (reference sequence). CDR3 size: 15 residues. Trimming pared 4 bases from V and 2 bases from J, leaving 17 bases between. CDR3 in DNA: TGTGCCTGGACCGCAGACTGGCTGTCGAACTATGGCTACACCTTC. Translation: CAWTADWLSNYGYTF.

The genes are TRBV6-6 and TRBJ1-1, with D unclear. The V gene lost 4 bases and the J gene lost 1 base, with 10 bases spanning the gap. The CDR3 loop spans 14 amino acids. Germline CDR1 and CDR2: MNHNY and SVGAGI (reference sequence). The CDR3 DNA reads as TGTGCCAGCAGTTCCCTCGGTCAGAACACTGAAGCTTTCTTT. Translated, it gives CASSSLGQNTEAFF.

The chain has TRBV19 and TRBJ2-6, with TRBD1 as a possible D gene (6 bases). This CDR3 spans 15 amino acids. The germline CDR1 and CDR2 sequences are LNHDA and SQIVND (reference sequence). Deletions cut 8 bases from V and 0 bases from J, with 11 bases between. The CDR3 region has the DNA TGTGCCAGTCGAACAGGGCCCTCTGGGGCCAACGTCCTGACTTTC. It codes for CASRTGPSGANVLTF.

This chain uses TRBV12-3 or TRBV12-4 with TRBJ1-5, with TRBD1 matching 9 bases. Trimming removed 6 bases from V and 11 bases from J; junction bases left unmatched: 8. The CDR3 loop spans 13 amino acids. The CDR3 nucleotides are TGTGCCAGCAGCCGGACAGGGGAGTGGACCCAGCATTTT. Its protein is CASSRTGEWTQHF.